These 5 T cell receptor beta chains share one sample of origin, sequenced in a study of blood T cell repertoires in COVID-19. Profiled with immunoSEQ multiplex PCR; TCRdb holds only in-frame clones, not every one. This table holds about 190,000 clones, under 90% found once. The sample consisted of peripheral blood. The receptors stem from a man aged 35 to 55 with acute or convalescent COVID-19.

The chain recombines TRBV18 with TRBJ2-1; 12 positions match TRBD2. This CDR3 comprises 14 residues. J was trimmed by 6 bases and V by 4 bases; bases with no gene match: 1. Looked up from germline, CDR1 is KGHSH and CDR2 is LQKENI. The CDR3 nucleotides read TGTGCCAGCTCACTGGGACTAGCGGGCAATGAGCAGTTCTTC. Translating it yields CASSLGLAGNEQFF. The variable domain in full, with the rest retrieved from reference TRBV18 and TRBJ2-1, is NAGVMQNPRHLVRRRGQEARLRCSPMKGHSHVYWYRQLPEEGLKFMVYLQKENIIDESGMPKERFSAEFPKEGPSILRIQQVVRGDSAAYFCASSLGLAGNEQFFGPGTRLTVL.

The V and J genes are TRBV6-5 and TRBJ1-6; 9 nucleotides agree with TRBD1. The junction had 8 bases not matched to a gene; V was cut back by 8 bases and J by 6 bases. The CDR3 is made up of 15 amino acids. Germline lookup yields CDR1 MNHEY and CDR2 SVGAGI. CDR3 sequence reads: CASLADRGFNSPLHF. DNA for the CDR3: TGTGCCAGCCTGGCCGACAGGGGGTTTAATTCACCCCTCCACTTT.

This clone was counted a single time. The CDR3 DNA reads TGTGCCAGCTCACCACATCCGTTACCTAACCACAATGAGCAGTTCTTC. Its translation: CASSPHPLPNHNEQFF. This sequence joins TRBV18 and TRBJ2-1; D uncertain. V was cut by 1 base and J by 5 bases, with 15 bases left in between. Looked up from germline, CDR1 is KGHSH and CDR2 is LQKENI. CDR3 length equals 16 residues. The complete variable domain, with remaining parts taken from reference TRBV18 and TRBJ2-1, reads NAGVMQNPRHLVRRRGQEARLRCSPMKGHSHVYWYRQLPEEGLKFMVYLQKENIIDESGMPKERFSAEFPKEGPSILRIQQVVRGDSAAYFCASSPHPLPNHNEQFFGPGTRLTVL.

CDR3 amino acids: CASSPGLSRSGNTIYF. The CDR3 DNA follows: TGTGCCAGCAGCCCCGGACTCTCTAGGTCTGGAAACACCATATATTTT. The chain couples TRBV7-2 to TRBJ1-3, with unresolved D. With 5 bases removed from V and 1 base from J, the gap between germline ends came to 15 bases. The germline CDR1 and CDR2 sequences are SGHTA and FQGNSA. This CDR3 has 16 amino acids.

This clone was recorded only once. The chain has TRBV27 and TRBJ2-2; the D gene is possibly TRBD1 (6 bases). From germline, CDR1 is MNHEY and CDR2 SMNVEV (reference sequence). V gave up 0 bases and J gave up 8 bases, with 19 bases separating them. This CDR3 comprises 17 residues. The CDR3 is CASSLSSISRQEGELFF. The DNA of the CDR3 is TGTGCCAGCAGTTTATCCTCTATATCGAGACAGGAAGGGGAGCTGTTTTTT.